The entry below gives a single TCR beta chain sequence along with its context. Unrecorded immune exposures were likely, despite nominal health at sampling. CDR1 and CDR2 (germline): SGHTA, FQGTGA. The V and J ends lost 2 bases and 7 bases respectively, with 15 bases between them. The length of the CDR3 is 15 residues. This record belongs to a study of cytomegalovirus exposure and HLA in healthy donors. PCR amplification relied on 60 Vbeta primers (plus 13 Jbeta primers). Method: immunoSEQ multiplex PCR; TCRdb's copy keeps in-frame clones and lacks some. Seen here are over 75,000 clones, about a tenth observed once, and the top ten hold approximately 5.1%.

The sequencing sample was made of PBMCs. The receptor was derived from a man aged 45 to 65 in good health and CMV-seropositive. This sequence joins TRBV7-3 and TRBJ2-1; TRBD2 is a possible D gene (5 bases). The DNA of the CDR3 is TGTGCCAGCAGCTTAGGACTGAGCTCGAGGAATGAGCAGTTCTTC. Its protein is CASSLGLSSRNEQFF.